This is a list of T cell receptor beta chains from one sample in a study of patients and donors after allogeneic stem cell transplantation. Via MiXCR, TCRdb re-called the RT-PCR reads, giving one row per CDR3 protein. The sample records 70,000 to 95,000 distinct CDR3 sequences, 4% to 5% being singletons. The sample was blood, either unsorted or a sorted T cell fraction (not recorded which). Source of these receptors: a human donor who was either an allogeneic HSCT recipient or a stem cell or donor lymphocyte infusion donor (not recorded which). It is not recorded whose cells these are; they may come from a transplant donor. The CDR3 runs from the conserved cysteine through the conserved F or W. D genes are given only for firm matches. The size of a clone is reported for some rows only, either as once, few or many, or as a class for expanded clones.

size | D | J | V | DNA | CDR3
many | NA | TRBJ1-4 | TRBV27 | TGTGCCAGCAGTTTCGGGGGAGCAACTAATGAAAAACTGTTTTTT | CASSFGGATNEKLFF
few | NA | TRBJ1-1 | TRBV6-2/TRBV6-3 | TGTGCCAGCAGTGAGGGCTCGGGTTCAACCCCAGCTTTCTTT | CASSEGSGSTPAFF
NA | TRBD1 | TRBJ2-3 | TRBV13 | TGTGCCAGCAGCTTAGGCCGAAAGGGGGCAAAGTCTACGCAGTATTTT | CASSLGRKGAKSTQYF
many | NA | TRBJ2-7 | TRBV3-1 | TGTGCCAGCAGCCTGTCCGGGAGTCCCTATGTCGAGCAGTACTTC | CASSLSGSPYVEQYF
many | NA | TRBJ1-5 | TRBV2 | TGTGCCAGCAGTGTGGTAATTGGTCAGCCCCAGCATTTT | CASSVVIGQPQHF
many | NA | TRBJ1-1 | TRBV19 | TGTGCCAGTAGTACAGGGATCGGCGCTGAAGCTTTCTTT | CASSTGIGAEAFF
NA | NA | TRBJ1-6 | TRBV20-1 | TGCAGTGCTAGAGATGGCCTCCGGGACACGGGTTTTTCACCCCTCCACTTT | CSARDGLRDTGFSPLHF
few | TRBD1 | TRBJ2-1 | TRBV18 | TGTGCCAGCTCAGAACCCGACAGGGTACCCTACAATGAGCAGTTCTTC | CASSEPDRVPYNEQFF
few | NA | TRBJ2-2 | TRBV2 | NA | CASSEFPTGELFFF
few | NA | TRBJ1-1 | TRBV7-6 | TGTGCCAGCAGCTTAGCCAATGAGAGGGGCAGATGGACTGAAGCTTTCTTT | CASSLANERGRWTEAFF
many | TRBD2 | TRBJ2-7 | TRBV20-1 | TGCAGTGCTAGTGAGGTAACTAGCGGGATTTACGAGCAGTACTTC | CSASEVTSGIYEQYF
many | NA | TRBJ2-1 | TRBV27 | TGTGCCAGCAGCACTTTAGCCGGAAGGTACCAATACAATGAGCAGTTCTTC | CASSTLAGRYQYNEQFF
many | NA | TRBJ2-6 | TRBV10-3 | TGTGCCATCAGTGAGGGTCTAAGTAGGTCTGGGGCCAACGTCCTGACTTTC | CAISEGLSRSGANVLTF
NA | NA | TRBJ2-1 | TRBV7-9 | TGTGCCAGCAGCTTAGCAGGGGGTAAGCAGTTCTTC | CASSLAGGKQFF
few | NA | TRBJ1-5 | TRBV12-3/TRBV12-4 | TGTGCCAGCAGGTCAGGACAACATAGCAATCAGCCCCAGCATTTT | CASRSGQHSNQPQHF
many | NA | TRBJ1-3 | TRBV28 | TGTGCCAGCAGCGGATCAAGGCCCGGAAACACCATATATTTT | CASSGSRPGNTIYF
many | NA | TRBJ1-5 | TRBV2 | TGTGCCAGCAACCCACGGGGACAGCCCCAGCATTTT | CASNPRGQPQHF
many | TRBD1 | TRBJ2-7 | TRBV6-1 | TGTGCCAGCCGACAGGGTAGGGCCTACGAGCAGTACTTC | CASRQGRAYEQYF
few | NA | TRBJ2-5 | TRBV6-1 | TGTGCCAGCAGTAATCCTGGGCCCCAAGAGACCCAGTACTTC | CASSNPGPQETQYF
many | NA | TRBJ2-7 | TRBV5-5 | TGTGCCAGCAGCCCATCGGGACTCCCGGGATACGAGCAGTACTTC | CASSPSGLPGYEQYF
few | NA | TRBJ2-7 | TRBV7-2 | TGTGCCAGCAGCTTGGCAAGCGGAGACTACGAGCAGTACTTC | CASSLASGDYEQYF
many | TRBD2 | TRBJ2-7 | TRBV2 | TGTGCCAGCAGGGATCGACTAGCGGGAGCCCACGAGCAGTACTTC | CASRDRLAGAHEQYF
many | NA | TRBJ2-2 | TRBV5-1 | TGCGCCAGCAGCTTGGCCGTCAGGGACACCGGGGAGCTGTTTTTT | CASSLAVRDTGELFF
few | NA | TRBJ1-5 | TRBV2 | TGTGCCAGCAGTGTTCAAGACAATCAGCCCCAGCATTTT | CASSVQDNQPQHF
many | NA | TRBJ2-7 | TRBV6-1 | TGTGCCAGCAGTCGGGACAAGGGGCCCTACGAGCAGTACTTC | CASSRDKGPYEQYF
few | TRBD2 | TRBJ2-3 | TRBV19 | TGTGCCAGTAGTAATAGCGGGGGTTACGATACGCAGTATTTT | CASSNSGGYDTQYF
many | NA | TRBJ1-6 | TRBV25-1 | TGTGCCAGCAGTCCGGGGGCAGGTTCACCCCTCCACTTT | CASSPGAGSPLHF
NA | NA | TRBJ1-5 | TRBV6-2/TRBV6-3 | TGTGCCAGCAGTTATGGAAGTCACCGGCTAGGAAATCAGCCCCAGCATTTT | CASSYGSHRLGNQPQHF
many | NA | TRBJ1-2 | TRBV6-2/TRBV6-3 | TGTGCCAGCAGTTGGGACGGGAACTATGGCTACACCTTC | CASSWDGNYGYTF
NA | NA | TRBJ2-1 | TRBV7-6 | TGTGCCAGCAGCTTGGGAGGGACAGCTTACAATGAGCAGTTCTTC | CASSLGGTAYNEQFF
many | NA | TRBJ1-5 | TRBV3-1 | TGTGCCAGCAGCCATGGGCTCGCGCAGGGGAATCAGTCCCAGCATTTT | CASSHGLAQGNQSQHF
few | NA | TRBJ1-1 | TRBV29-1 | TGCAGAGATATATGCTGCTGTCTTCAGGGGACGAACACTGAAGCTTTCTTT | CRDICCCLQGTNTEAFF
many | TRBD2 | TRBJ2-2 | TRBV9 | TGTGCCAGCAGCAAGACCGGGACTAGTTCCGGGGAGCTGTTTTTT | CASSKTGTSSGELFF
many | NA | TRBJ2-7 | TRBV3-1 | TGTGCCAGCAGCCAAGGGATGGTAGGGACCCCAAGGGACGAGCAGTACTTC | CASSQGMVGTPRDEQYF
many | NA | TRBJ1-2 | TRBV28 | TGTGCCAGCAGGTCGGGGGGGGAAGACTATGGCTACACCTTC | CASRSGGEDYGYTF
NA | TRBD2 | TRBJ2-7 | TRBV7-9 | TGTGCCAGCACCAGCGGGGAGGCATTGGGCTACGAGCAGTACTTC | CASTSGEALGYEQYF
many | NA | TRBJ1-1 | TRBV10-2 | TGCGCCGCCGGGGGGATTGAAGCTTTCTTT | CAAGGIEAFF
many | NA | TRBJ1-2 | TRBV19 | TGTGCCAGTAGTATCCCCGGGCCGACAACCTATGGCTACACCTTC | CASSIPGPTTYGYTF
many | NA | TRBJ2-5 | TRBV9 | TGTGCCAGCAGCCCCGGTCCAGGGCGAGAAGAGACCCAGTACTTC | CASSPGPGREETQYF
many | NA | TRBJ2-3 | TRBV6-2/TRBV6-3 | TGTGCCAGCAGTTACTCGTTCGACACCGGGCTCACAGATACGCAGTATTTT | CASSYSFDTGLTDTQYF
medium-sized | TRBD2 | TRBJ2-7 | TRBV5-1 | TGCGCCAGCAGCCAGACTCGACTAGCGGGAGAACCTTCCTACGAGCAGTACTTC | CASSQTRLAGEPSYEQYF
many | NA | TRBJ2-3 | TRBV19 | TGTGCCAGTAGTAAAGTAGGAGCAGATACGCAGTATTTT | CASSKVGADTQYF
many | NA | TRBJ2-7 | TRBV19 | TGTGCCAGTAGTATGAGCGGGTCCTACGAGCAGTACTTC | CASSMSGSYEQYF
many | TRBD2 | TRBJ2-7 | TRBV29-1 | TGCAGCGTTGAAGACAGGACTAGCGGCTGGTACTCCTACGAGCAGTACTTC | CSVEDRTSGWYSYEQYF
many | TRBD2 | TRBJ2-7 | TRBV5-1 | TGCGCCAGCAGCTTGGGGAGCGGGGAAGGCTACGAGCAGTACTTC | CASSLGSGEGYEQYF
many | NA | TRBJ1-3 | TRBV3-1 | TGTGCCAGCAGCCAAGATAGTCGGGCAGAACCATATTTT | CASSQDSRAEPYF
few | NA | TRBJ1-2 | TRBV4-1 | TGCGCCAGCAGCCAAGAGGCCCGGACCCTCTACTATGGCTACACCTTC | CASSQEARTLYYGYTF
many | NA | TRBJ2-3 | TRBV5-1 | TGCGCCAGCAATACGGGGGTGCGCACAGATACGCAGTATTTT | CASNTGVRTDTQYF
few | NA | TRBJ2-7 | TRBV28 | TGTGCCAGCAGCCGAACAGGGTTTTTATCGGGCGAGCAGTACTTC | CASSRTGFLSGEQYF
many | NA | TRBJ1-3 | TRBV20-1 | TGCAGTGCTTTACACATCTCTGGAAACACCATATATTTT | CSALHISGNTIYF
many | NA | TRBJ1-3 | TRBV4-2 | TGTGCCAGCAGCCAAGAGCTACTCATCCGGGAGTGGAACTCTGGAAACACCATATATTTT | CASSQELLIREWNSGNTIYF
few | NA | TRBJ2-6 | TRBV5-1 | TGCGCCAGCAGCCCAACGCTCTCTGGGGCCAACGTCCTGACTTTC | CASSPTLSGANVLTF
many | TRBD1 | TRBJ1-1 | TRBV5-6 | TGTGCCAGCAGGCGGACAGGGGGGACTGAAGCTTTCTTT | CASRRTGGTEAFF